Listed here are 17 T cell receptor beta chains from one sample, sequenced in a study of blood T cell repertoires in COVID-19. Here immunoSEQ multiplex PCR was the method, and the copy in TCRdb shows in-frame clones only, minus some. The table includes 200,000 to 300,000 clones, around 89% detected once. Sequenced input: PBMCs or T cells enriched from blood (not recorded which). The source of these receptors is a woman aged 30 to 39 who had recovered from COVID-19.

This rearrangement joins TRBV7-3 to TRBJ2-1; 7 bases are shared with TRBD2. Germline V CDR1 and CDR2: SGHTA, FQGTGA. The CDR3 length is 16 residues. V gave up 5 bases and J gave up 5 bases; unmatched junction bases: 12. CDR3 bases: TGTGCCAGCAGCCCAAAGGGCGGGAGTATCCACAATGAGCAGTTCTTC. It codes for CASSPKGGSIHNEQFF.

The chain has TRBV2 and TRBJ2-2, with 12 nucleotides matching TRBD2. The CDR3 spans 15 residues. V shed 6 bases, J shed 6 bases, and the junction held 5 bases outside the gene matches. Germline CDR1 reads SNHLY; CDR2 reads FYNNEI. For the CDR3, the DNA is TGTGCCAGCAGCCCACTAGCGGGAGGCGCCGGGGAGCTGTTTTTT. Its protein is CASSPLAGGAGELFF.

The V call is TRBV7-2, the J call TRBJ1-4, with a weak D call TRBD1 (5 bases). The CDR3 runs 14 residues. Trimming left V 5 bases short and J 5 bases short, with 12 bases between. Germline values: CDR1 SGHTA, CDR2 FQGNSA. CDR3 residues: CASSPIQGNEKLFF. The CDR3 DNA reads TGTGCCAGCAGCCCCATTCAGGGAAATGAAAAACTGTTTTTT.

This clone was seen a single time. The V gene is TRBV7-9, the J gene TRBJ2-5; D perhaps matches TRBD2 (5 bases). Trimming took off 1 base at V and 9 bases at J, with 12 bases between the two ends. The CDR3 spans 13 residues. The germline V gene has CDR1 SEHNR and CDR2 FQNEAQ (reference sequence). CDR3 in DNA: TGTGCCAGCAGCTTAGAACGGTTCGGGGCCCAGTACTTC. Translated: CASSLERFGAQYF.

The chain joins TRBV4-3 to TRBJ1-3; unclear D gene. Trimming took off 2 bases at V and 0 bases at J, with 11 bases between the two ends. Germline CDR1 and CDR2: LGHNA and YSLEER. This CDR3 is 16 amino acids long. The CDR3 DNA reads TGCGCCAGCAGCCAAAAGGCCGCTAGCTCTGGAAACACCATATATTTT. Translation gives CASSQKAASSGNTIYF.

The genes are TRBV2 and TRBJ1-5; 8 nucleotides match TRBD1. The ends lost 8 bases at V and 0 bases at J; junction bases unmatched: 15. The germline V gene has CDR1 SNHLY and CDR2 FYNNEI. The CDR3 spans 18 residues. DNA of the CDR3: TGTGCCAGCGGACAGGGACTGCGGTGGGGCCATAGCAATCAGCCCCAGCATTTT. Translating gives CASGQGLRWGHSNQPQHF.

V is TRBV5-1 and J is TRBJ1-3; D is undetermined. V lost 0 bases and J lost 2, with 9 bases in between. The CDR3 totals 15 residues. CDR1 is SGHRS, CDR2 YFSETQ, per germline. CDR3 bases: TGCGCCAGCAGCTTGGAATGGGGAGCTGGAAACACCATATATTTT. It codes for CASSLEWGAGNTIYF.

The chain combines TRBV30 with TRBJ2-1; tentatively, D is TRBD1 (6 bases). The V end lost 4 bases, the J end lost 0 bases, and 10 bases lay between the germline ends. The V gene's germline CDR1 is GTSNPN and CDR2 SVGIG (reference sequence). The CDR3 spans 14 residues. CDR3 protein: CAWKAGDSYNEQFF. CDR3 nucleotides: TGTGCCTGGAAGGCAGGGGACTCCTACAATGAGCAGTTCTTC.

V is TRBV3-1 (or the pseudogene TRBV3-2) and J is TRBJ2-1, with 14 bases identical to TRBD2. The V segment lost 4 bases and the J segment 3 bases; nucleotides outside the gene matches: 2. In germline, CDR1 is LGHDT, CDR2 YNNKEL (reference sequence). This CDR3 is 16 amino acids long. The CDR3 DNA reads TGTGCCAGCAGCCGGACTAGCGGGAGGAACTACAATGAGCAGTTCTTC. Translating gives CASSRTSGRNYNEQFF.

The rearrangement links TRBV29-1 to TRBJ1-4; TRBD1 is a possible D gene (6 bases). The germline V and J ends were trimmed by 6 bases and 8 bases, with 10 bases remaining between them. The CDR3 spans 11 residues. The germline CDR1 and CDR2 sequences are SQVTM and ANQGSEA. As DNA, the CDR3 is TGCAGCGTGCAAACAGGGGAAAAACTGTTTTTT. Amino acid sequence: CSVQTGEKLFF.

The chain joins TRBV24-1 to TRBJ1-1, with D possibly TRBD1 on 6 matching bases. The germline V and J ends were trimmed by 3 bases and 2 bases, with 9 bases remaining between them. There are 14 residues in the CDR3. Germline V gene sequence: CDR1 KGHDR, CDR2 SFDVKD. This CDR3 reads CATSDRTANTEAFF. The CDR3 DNA follows: TGTGCCACCAGTGATCGGACAGCTAACACTGAAGCTTTCTTT.

There are a few counts of this clone. The J gene is TRBJ2-1, the V gene TRBV3-1 (or the pseudogene TRBV3-2); 12 nucleotides agree with TRBD2. Trimming took 4 bases from V and 4 from J; bases not matched to a gene: 11. Germline values: CDR1 LGHDT, CDR2 YNNKEL (reference sequence). This CDR3 is 18 amino acids long. The CDR3 DNA sequence: TGTGCCAGCAGCCCCGGGACTAGCGGGCCTGGTGGTTACAATGAGCAGTTCTTC. Translated, it gives CASSPGTSGPGGYNEQFF.

This chain connects TRBV30 to TRBJ2-1; TRBD2 agrees at 10 bases. Germline V CDR1 and CDR2: GTSNPN, SVGIG (reference sequence). V was clipped by 4 bases and J by 6 bases; unmatched bases: 6. This CDR3 is 14 amino acids long. CDR3 DNA sequence: TGTGCCTGGAAAGGCCTAGCGGGAGTCAATGAGCAGTTCTTC. It codes for CAWKGLAGVNEQFF.

The chain joins TRBV2 to TRBJ2-3, with D tentatively TRBD2 (7 bases). Germline CDR1 is SNHLY and CDR2 is FYNNEI. This CDR3 spans 16 amino acids. V was trimmed by 6 bases and J by 3 bases, leaving 19 bases between them. Here the CDR3 reads CASSQRGGIGTDTQYF. CDR3 DNA sequence: TGTGCCAGCAGCCAAAGGGGGGGGATCGGTACAGATACGCAGTATTTT.

CDR3 sequence: CASSLTGEGYGYTF. Here the CDR3 DNA reads TGTGCCAGCAGTCTGACAGGGGAGGGGTATGGCTACACCTTC. V usage is TRBV28 and J usage is TRBJ1-2, with 8 bases matching TRBD1. V shed 5 bases and J 5 bases; nucleotides not matched to a gene: 7. This CDR3 contains 14 residues. CDR1 and CDR2 from the germline V gene are MDHEN and SYDVKM.

The gene calls are TRBV19 and TRBJ2-2; 7 bases fit TRBD1. The CDR3 covers 17 residues. Trimming removed 4 bases from V and 6 bases from J; junction bases left unmatched: 14. Germline V gene data show CDR1 as LNHDA and CDR2 as SQIVND (reference sequence). As DNA, the CDR3 is TGTGCCAGTAGTACCCTGGACAGGTCATATTCTTCCGGGGAGCTGTTTTTT. Amino acids: CASSTLDRSYSSGELFF. Full variable domain (outside the CDR3, taken from reference TRBV19 and TRBJ2-2): DGGITQSPKYLFRKEGQNVTLSCEQNLNHDAMYWYRQDPGQGLRLIYYSQIVNDFQKGDIAEGYSVSREKKESFPLTVTSAQKNPTAFYLCASSTLDRSYSSGELFFGEGSRLTVL.

The gene calls are TRBV27 and TRBJ2-7; possibly TRBD2 for D (5 bases). The CDR3 covers 13 residues. V lost 6 bases to trimming and J lost 4 bases, with 13 bases between them. The germline V gene encodes CDR1 MNHEY and CDR2 SMNVEV (reference sequence). For the CDR3, the DNA is TGTGCCAGCAGAGCCGGACTTTATTACGAGCAGTACTTC. Protein sequence: CASRAGLYYEQYF.